Listed below are T cell receptor beta chains from one sample, sequenced in a study of blood T cell repertoires in COVID-19. Sequencing used immunoSEQ multiplex PCR; TCRdb keeps in-frame clones, though not all of them. The sample consists of tens of thousands of clones, over 75% of them appearing once. Sequencing was done on a sample of peripheral blood. These TCRs come from an elderly man with acute or convalescent COVID-19. CDR3s include the opening cysteine and the closing phenylalanine or tryptophan.

TRBJ1-2	TRBV5-4	CASSLRQGEGYTF
TRBJ2-7	TRBV27	CASSHSRDRVSYEQYF
TRBJ2-4	TRBV10-1	CASSESGGDIQYF
TRBJ1-5	TRBV5-1	CASSLGRDQPQHF
TRBJ2-1	TRBV4-1	CASSQLTSGRSDEQFF
TRBJ2-3	TRBV5-8	CASSLGAGQGDTQYF
TRBJ2-1	TRBV12-3/TRBV12-4	CASSSPGLPEQFF
TRBJ1-1	TRBV4-1	CASSQEGQGRSTEAFF
TRBJ2-1	TRBV24-1	CATSDTTGEQFF
TRBJ1-5	TRBV19	CASSIRNRGLFDQPQHF
TRBJ2-2	TRBV2	CASIPSGMSGELFF
TRBJ2-3	TRBV10-3	CAIRRREVTDTQYF
TRBJ2-7	TRBV7-9	CASSLVGTGVHEQYF
TRBJ2-3	TRBV5-4	CASSPGTEPSTDTQYF
TRBJ2-7	TRBV11-3	CASSPRTGGSYEQYF
TRBJ1-5	TRBV9	CASSVTGYSNQPQHF
TRBJ2-1	TRBV27	CASSLWGGFTYNEQFF
TRBJ2-7	TRBV7-2	CASSTTGQTSYEQYF
TRBJ2-1	TRBV7-2	CASSLTSPNEQFF
TRBJ1-1	TRBV30	CAWIRRTEAFF
TRBJ1-2	TRBV19	CASSTTGQAAGGYTF
TRBJ1-2	TRBV5-6	CASSLVGRDGYTF
TRBJ1-1	TRBV9	CASSVSDRGLTEAFF
TRBJ2-7	TRBV11-2	CASSPEAGPGEQYF
TRBJ2-1	TRBV20-1	CSASLGGGSEQFF
TRBJ2-2	TRBV7-2	CASSLSSGNTGELFF
TRBJ2-3	TRBV19	CASSISGRLVRTDTQYF
TRBJ1-1	TRBV19	CASSRPRQGILNTEAFF
TRBJ1-2	TRBV27	CASSLQGQGYGYTF
TRBJ1-4	TRBV19	CASSRGQGANLEKLFF
TRBJ1-5	TRBV18	CASSPTGVNQPQHF
TRBJ1-2	TRBV19	CASTADRAHGYTF
TRBJ2-7	TRBV7-6	CASSLWGREQYF
TRBJ1-2	TRBV6-6	CASRATGQRGGYTF
TRBJ1-2	TRBV12-3/TRBV12-4	CASRPADSPAGTF
TRBJ1-1	TRBV27	CASSRPGQGMNTEAFF
TRBJ2-3	TRBV4-2	CASSQTRTSGSMYTQYF
TRBJ1-3	TRBV6-5	CASDAGIRNTIYF
TRBJ1-5	TRBV27	CASSSQGSNQPQHF
TRBJ1-1	TRBV6-6	CASTFRGSNTEAFF